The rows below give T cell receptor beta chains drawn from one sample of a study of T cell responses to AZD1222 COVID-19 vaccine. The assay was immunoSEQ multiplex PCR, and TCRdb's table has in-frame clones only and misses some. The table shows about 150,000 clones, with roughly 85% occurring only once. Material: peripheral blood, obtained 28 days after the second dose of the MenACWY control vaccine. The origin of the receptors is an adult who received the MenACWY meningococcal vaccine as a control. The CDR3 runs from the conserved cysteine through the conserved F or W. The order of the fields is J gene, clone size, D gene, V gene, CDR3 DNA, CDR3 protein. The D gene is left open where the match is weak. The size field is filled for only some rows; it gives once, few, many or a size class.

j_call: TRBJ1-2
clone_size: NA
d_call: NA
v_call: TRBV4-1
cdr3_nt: TGCGCCAGCAGCCAATTACCGGGAGCTAACTATGGCTACACCTTC
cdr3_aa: CASSQLPGANYGYTF

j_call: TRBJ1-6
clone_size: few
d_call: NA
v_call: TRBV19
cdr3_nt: TGTGCCAGTAGTGTGGGGGGTTCGAATTCACCCCTCCACTTT
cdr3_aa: CASSVGGSNSPLHF

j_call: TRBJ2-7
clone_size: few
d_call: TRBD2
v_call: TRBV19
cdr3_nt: TGTGCCAGTAGTATCTCTAGCGGGGATGGCGAGCAGTACTTC
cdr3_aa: CASSISSGDGEQYF

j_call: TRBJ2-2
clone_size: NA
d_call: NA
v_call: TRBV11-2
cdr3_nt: TGTGCCAGCAGCACCGGGACCCGAGCTAACACCGGGGAGCTGTTTTTT
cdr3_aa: CASSTGTRANTGELFF

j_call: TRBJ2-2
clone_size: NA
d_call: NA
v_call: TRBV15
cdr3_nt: TGTGCCACCAGCGGAGGGACCCCGACCGGGGAGCTGTTTTTT
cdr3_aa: CATSGGTPTGELFF

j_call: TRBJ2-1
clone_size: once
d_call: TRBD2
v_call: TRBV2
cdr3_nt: TGTGCCAGCAGTGAACCCGGTCGAGGGAGGGCCAGGAATGAGCAGTTCTTC
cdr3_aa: CASSEPGRGRARNEQFF

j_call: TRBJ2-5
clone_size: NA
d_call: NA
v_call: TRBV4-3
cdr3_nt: TGCGCCAGCAGCCAAGGGGTCGGAGAGACCCAGTACTTC
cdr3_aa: CASSQGVGETQYF

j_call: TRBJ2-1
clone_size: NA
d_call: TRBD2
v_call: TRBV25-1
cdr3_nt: TGTGCCAGCAGCCCTGGGACTAGTTGGGGCAATGAGCAGTTCTTC
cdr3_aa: CASSPGTSWGNEQFF

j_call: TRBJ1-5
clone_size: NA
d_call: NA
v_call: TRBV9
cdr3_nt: TGTGCCAGCAGCGTAAGCTCCAATCAGCCCCAGCATTTT
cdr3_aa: CASSVSSNQPQHF

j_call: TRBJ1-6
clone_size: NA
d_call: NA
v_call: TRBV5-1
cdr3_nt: TGCGCCAGCAGCTTGGAAGGGGGGAATTCACCCCTCCACTTT
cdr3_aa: CASSLEGGNSPLHF

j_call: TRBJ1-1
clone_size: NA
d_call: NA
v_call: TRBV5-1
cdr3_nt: TGCGCCAGCAGCTCCCAGGGTAAGAACACTGAAGCTTTCTTT
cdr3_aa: CASSSQGKNTEAFF

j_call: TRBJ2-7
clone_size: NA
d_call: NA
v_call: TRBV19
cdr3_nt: TGTGCCAGTAGTATAGTAAGGGGTCAGCAGTACTTC
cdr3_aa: CASSIVRGQQYF

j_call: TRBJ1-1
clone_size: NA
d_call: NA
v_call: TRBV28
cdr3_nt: TGTGCCAGCAGTATACCCGGAGGGAACACTGAAGCTTTCTTT
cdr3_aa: CASSIPGGNTEAFF

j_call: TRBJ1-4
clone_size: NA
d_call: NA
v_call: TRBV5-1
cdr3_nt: TGCGCCAGCAGCGGGGGGCCTGCTACTAATGAAAAACTGTTTTTT
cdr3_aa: CASSGGPATNEKLFF

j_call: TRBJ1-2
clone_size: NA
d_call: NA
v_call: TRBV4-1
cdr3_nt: TGCGCCAGCAGCCAAGGGCTACAGGGACCCTATGGCTACACCTTC
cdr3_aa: CASSQGLQGPYGYTF

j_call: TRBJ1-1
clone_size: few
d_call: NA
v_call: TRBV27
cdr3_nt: TGTGCCAGCAGTTTATCAGGGACCCTGAAAGCTTTCTTT
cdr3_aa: CASSLSGTLKAFF

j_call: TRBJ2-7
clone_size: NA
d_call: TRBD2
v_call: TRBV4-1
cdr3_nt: TGCGCCAGCAGCCAAGTAGCGGGAGGGTCCTACGAGCAGTACTTC
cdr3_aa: CASSQVAGGSYEQYF

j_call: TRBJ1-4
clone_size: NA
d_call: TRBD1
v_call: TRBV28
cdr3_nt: TGTGCCAGCAGGGACGCGACAGGGGTCAATGAAAAACTGTTTTTT
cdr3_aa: CASRDATGVNEKLFF

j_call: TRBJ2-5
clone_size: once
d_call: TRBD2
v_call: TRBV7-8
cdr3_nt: TGTGCCAGCAGCTTCCAGCGGGGGGGCCTAGAGACCCAGTACTTC
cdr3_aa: CASSFQRGGLETQYF

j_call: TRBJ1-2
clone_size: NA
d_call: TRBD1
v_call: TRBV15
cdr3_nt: TGTGCCACCAGCCAAAAACGGGACAGGGTCTATGGCTACACCTTC
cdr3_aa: CATSQKRDRVYGYTF

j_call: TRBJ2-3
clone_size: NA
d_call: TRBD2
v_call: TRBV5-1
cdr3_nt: TGCGCCAGCAGCTCCGGGGGGGCTAGCGGGGGCCCCCAGACGCAGTATTTT
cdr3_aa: CASSSGGASGGPQTQYF

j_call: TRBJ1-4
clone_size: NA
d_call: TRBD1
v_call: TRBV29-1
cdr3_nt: TGCAGCGTGGGAAAGACAGGGCCTGAAAAACTGTTTTTT
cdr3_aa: CSVGKTGPEKLFF

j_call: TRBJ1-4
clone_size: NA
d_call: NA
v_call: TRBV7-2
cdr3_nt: TGTGCCAGCAGCTTAGGGGTACCAACTAATGAAAAACTGTTTTTT
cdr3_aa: CASSLGVPTNEKLFF

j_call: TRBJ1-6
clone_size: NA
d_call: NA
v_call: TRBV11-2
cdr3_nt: TGTGCCAGCAGCTTAGGGGAGGGCTGGTCACCCCTCCACTTT
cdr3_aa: CASSLGEGWSPLHF

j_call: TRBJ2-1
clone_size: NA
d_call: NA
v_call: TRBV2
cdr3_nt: TGTGCCAGCAGTGAATTTTTTGCCTCTTTGGATGAGCAGTTCTTC
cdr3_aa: CASSEFFASLDEQFF

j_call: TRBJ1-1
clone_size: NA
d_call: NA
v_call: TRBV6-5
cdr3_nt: TGTGCCAGCACCAACGCACAGGGCGGCACTGAAGCTTTCTTT
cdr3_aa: CASTNAQGGTEAFF

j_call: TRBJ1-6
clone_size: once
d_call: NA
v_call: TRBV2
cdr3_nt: TGTGCCAGCACCTACACTTCACCCCTCCACTTT
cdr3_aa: CASTYTSPLHF

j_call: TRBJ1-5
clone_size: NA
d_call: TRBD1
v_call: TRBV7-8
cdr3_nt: TGTGCCAGCAGCTCGATACAGGGGGTTGATAGCAATCAGCCCCAGCATTTT
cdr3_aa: CASSSIQGVDSNQPQHF

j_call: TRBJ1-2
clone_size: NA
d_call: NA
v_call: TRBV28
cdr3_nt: TGTGCCAGCAGTTCCCCGGGGGGCTACACCTTC
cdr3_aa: CASSSPGGYTF

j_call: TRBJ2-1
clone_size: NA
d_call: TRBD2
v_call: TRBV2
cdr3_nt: TGTGCCAGCAGTGAAGCCCTTCTAGCGGGGGAGTACAATGAGCAGTTCTTC
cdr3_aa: CASSEALLAGEYNEQFF

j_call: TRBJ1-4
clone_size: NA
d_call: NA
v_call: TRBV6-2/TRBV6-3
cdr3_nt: TGTGCCAGCAGTACAGGGAGAGAAAAACTGTTTTTT
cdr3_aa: CASSTGREKLFF

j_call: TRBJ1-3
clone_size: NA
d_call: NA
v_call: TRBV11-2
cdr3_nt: TGTGCCAGCAGCTTAGAAGGACGAAACACCATATATTTT
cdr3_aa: CASSLEGRNTIYF

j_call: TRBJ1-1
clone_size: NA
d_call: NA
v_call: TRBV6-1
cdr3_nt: TGTGCCAGCAGTGACAGGGCGGGTGAGAACACTGAAGCTTTCTTT
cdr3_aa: CASSDRAGENTEAFF

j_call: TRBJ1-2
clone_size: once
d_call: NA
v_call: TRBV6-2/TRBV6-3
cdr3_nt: TGTGCCAGCAGTTACACGGAGGGGCATGGCTACACCTTC
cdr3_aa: CASSYTEGHGYTF

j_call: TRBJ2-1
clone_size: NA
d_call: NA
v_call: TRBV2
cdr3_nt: TGTGCCAGCAGTGACCTGGCGGGGAGGCTGTTCTTC
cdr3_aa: CASSDLAGRLFF

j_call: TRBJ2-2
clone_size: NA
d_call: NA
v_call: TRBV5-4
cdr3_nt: TGTGCCAGCAGCCCATCGGGCAGAGGCGGCCTGAACACCGGGGAGCTGTTTTTT
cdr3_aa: CASSPSGRGGLNTGELFF

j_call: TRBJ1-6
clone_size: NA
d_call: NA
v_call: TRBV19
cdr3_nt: TGTGCCGGCAGGGACTCCGTGGATTCACCCCTCCACTTT
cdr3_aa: CAGRDSVDSPLHF

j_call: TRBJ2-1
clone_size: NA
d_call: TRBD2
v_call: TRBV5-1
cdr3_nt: TGCGCCAGCAGCGGCGGGACTAGCGGGAGGGCCCGGTCCGGGCAGTTCTTC
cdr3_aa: CASSGGTSGRARSGQFF

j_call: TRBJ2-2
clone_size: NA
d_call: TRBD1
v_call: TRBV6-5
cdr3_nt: TGTGCCAGCAATAGGGGGCGGACCGGGGAGCTGTTTTTT
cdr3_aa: CASNRGRTGELFF

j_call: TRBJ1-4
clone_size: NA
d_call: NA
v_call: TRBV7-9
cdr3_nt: TGTGCCAGCAGCTTAGAGGGCAGGAATAATGAAAAACTGTTTTTT
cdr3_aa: CASSLEGRNNEKLFF

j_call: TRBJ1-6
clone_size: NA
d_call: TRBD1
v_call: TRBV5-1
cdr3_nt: TGCGCCAGCAGCCGAGTGACAGGGAAGGCCTCACCCCTCCACTTT
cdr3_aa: CASSRVTGKASPLHF

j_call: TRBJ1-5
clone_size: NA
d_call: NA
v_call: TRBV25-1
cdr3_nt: TGTGCCAGCAGTGAATCCAGGAGGGATCAGCCCCAGCATTTT
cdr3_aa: CASSESRRDQPQHF

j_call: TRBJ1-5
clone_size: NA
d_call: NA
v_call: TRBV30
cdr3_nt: TGTGCCTGGAGTGTACTGGGTTCAGCCCCCAATCAGCCCCAGCATTTT
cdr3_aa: CAWSVLGSAPNQPQHF

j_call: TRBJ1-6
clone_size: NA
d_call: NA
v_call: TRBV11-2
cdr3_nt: TGTGCCAGCAGCTTCGACGCACACACTCAAAGCTCCTATAATTCACCCCTCCACTTT
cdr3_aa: CASSFDAHTQSSYNSPLHF

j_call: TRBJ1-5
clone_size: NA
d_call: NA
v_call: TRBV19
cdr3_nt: TGTGCCAGTAGTCTAACGCGCAATCAGCCCCAGCATTTT
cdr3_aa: CASSLTRNQPQHF

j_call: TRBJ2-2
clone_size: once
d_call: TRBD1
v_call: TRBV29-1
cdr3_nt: TGCAGCGTTGAAGACCGACAGGGGACGAACACCGGGGAGCTGTTTTTT
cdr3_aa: CSVEDRQGTNTGELFF

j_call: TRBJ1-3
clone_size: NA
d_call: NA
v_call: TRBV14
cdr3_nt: TGTGCCAGCAGCCAAGTGGCAGTCTCTGGAAACACCATATATTTT
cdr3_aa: CASSQVAVSGNTIYF

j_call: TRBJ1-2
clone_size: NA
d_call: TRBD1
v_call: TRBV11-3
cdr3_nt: TGTGCCAGCAGCGCCGACGCCAGGGGGAGATATGGCTACACCTTC
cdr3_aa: CASSADARGRYGYTF

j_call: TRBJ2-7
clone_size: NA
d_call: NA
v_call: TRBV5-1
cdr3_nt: TGCGCCAGCAGCTTGGCAGTTACCTACGAGCAGTACTTC
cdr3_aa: CASSLAVTYEQYF

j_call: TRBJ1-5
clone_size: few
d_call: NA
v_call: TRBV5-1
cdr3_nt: TGCGCCAGCAGCTTACAGGGATCGGGTCAGCCCCAGCATTTT
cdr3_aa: CASSLQGSGQPQHF

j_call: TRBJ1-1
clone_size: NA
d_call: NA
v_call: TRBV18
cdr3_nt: TGTGCCAGCTCTCCACAGGGTCTCACTGAAGCTTTCTTT
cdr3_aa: CASSPQGLTEAFF

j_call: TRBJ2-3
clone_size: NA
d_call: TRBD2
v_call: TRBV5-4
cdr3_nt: TGTGCCAGCAGCTCCAGACTAGCGGGGGCTCTAGATACGCAGTATTTT
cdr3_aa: CASSSRLAGALDTQYF

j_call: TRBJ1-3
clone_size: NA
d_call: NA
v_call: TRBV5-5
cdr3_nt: TGTGCCAGCAGCCGCCCGGGAGCTACTGGAAACACCATATATTTT
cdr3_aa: CASSRPGATGNTIYF

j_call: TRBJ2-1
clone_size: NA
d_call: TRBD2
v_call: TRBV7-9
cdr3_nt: TGTGCCAGCAGCACAACCACTAGCGGGAAGGGAGATGAGCAGTTCTTC
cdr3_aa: CASSTTTSGKGDEQFF

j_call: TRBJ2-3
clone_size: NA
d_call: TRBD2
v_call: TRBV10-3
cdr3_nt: TGTGCCATCAGTGAGTCGACTAGCGGGAGAATAGATACGCAGTATTTT
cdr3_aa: CAISESTSGRIDTQYF

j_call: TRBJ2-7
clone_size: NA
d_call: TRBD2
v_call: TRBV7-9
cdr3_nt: TGTGCCAGCAGCTCGAGTAGCGGGACCTACGAGCAGTACTTC
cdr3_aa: CASSSSSGTYEQYF

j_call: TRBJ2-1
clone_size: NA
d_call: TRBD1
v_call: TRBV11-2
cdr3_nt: TGTGCCAGCAGCTCCCCCCCCAGGGGGTGGGGCCATGAGCAGTTCTTC
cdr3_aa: CASSSPPRGWGHEQFF

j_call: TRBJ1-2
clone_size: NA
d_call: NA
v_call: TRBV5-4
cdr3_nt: TGTGCCAGCAGCGTGGTGGGGATTGGCTATGGCTACACCTTC
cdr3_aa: CASSVVGIGYGYTF

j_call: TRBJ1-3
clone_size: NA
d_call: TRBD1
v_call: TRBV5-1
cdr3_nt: TGCGCCAGCAGCCAAGGACAGGGAACTGGAAACACCATATATTTT
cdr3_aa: CASSQGQGTGNTIYF

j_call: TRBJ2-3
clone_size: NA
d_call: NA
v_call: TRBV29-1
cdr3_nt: TGCAGCGCCGATTTCACAGATACGCAGTATTTT
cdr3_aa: CSADFTDTQYF